The 17 T cell receptor beta chains presented below share a single source sample, sequenced in a study of T cell clonality in common variable immunodeficiency. The study's findings and limits: Fewer deletions and N-nucleotide insertions were reportedly seen in common variable immunodeficiency TCR beta sequences.

Profiling relied on immunoSEQ multiplex PCR, and the TCRdb table lists in-frame clones only, not all of them. The repertoire shows more than 20,000 clones, none seen only once; the top ten take approximately 3.8%. The antigens for these receptors are not known. The sample taken for sequencing was peripheral blood mononuclear cells. The receptors derive from a human donor with common variable immunodeficiency.

This clone came up a few times. The read is 3 residues too short to cover the CDR3 end, so that end is filled in from the germline J gene. The chain employs TRBV19 and TRBJ1-1; D is undetermined. CDR1 and CDR2 (germline): LNHDA, SQIVND (reference sequence). The CDR3 consists of 17 residues. V lost 4 bases, J lost 1 base, and 19 bases lay in between. CDR3 loop: CASSTSTFSVSNTEAFF. CDR3 DNA, as far as it was read: TGTGCCAGTAGTACAAGTACTTTTAGCGTCTCGAACACTGAA. The entire variable domain, with the rest obtained from reference TRBV19 and TRBJ1-1, is as follows: DGGITQSPKYLFRKEGQNVTLSCEQNLNHDAMYWYRQDPGQGLRLIYYSQIVNDFQKGDIAEGYSVSREKKESFPLTVTSAQKNPTAFYLCASSTSTFSVSNTEAFFGQGTRLTVV.

This clone was seen only a few times. The read falls 3 residues short of the CDR3 end, and the missing part is taken from the germline J gene. The rearrangement links TRBV7-2 to TRBJ2-7; D gene uncertain. CDR1 is SGHTA, CDR2 FQGNSA, per germline. The CDR3 runs 14 residues. V shed 0 bases and J shed 0 bases, with 6 bases lying between them. CDR3 sequence reads: CASSLAALSYEQYF. The sequenced CDR3 bases are TGTGCCAGCAGCTTAGCGGCTCTCTCCTACGAG.

This clone occurred a few times. The read falls 3 residues short of the CDR3 end, and the missing part is taken from the germline J gene. The genes are TRBV7-3 and TRBJ2-5; tentatively, D is TRBD2 (6 bases). The V and J ends lost 2 bases and 2 bases respectively, with 15 bases between them. The CDR3 runs to 16 residues. CDR1 SGHTA and CDR2 FQGTGA come from the germline V gene. CDR3 amino acids: CASSLQAGGAQETQYF. CDR3 bases read: TGTGCCAGCAGCTTACAGGCGGGCGGGGCTCAAGAGACC.

To note about this clone: From the germline J gene comes the end of the CDR3, since the read stops 3 residues before it. The chain carries TRBV5-1 and TRBJ2-7, with D perhaps TRBD2 (5 bases). Germline V gene lookup returns CDR1 SGHRS and CDR2 YFSETQ. V lost 4 bases to trimming and J lost 3 bases, with 17 bases between them. The CDR3 totals 15 residues. The CDR3 loop reads CASSKPLDPHYEQYF. The CDR3 DNA, read in part, is TGCGCCAGCAGCAAACCACTAGATCCCCACTACGAG. The whole variable domain, remainder taken from reference TRBV5-1 and TRBJ2-7, is KAGVTQTPRYLIKTRGQQVTLSCSPISGHRSVSWYQQTPGQGLQFLFEYFSETQRNKGNFPGRFSGRQFSNSRSEMNVSTLELGDSALYLCASSKPLDPHYEQYFGPGTRLTVT.

This clone was found a few times. The CDR3 end is not reached by the read, which stops 3 residues before it; the germline J gene fills it in. The chain uses TRBV2 and TRBJ1-4; 9 bases agree with TRBD1. The junction had 6 bases not matched to a gene; V was cut back by 6 bases and J by 7 bases. Germline CDR1 is SNHLY and CDR2 is FYNNEI. The CDR3 has 14 residues. The covered CDR3 bases are TGTGCCAGCAGGGCCGGGACAGGGTTTGAAAAA. This translates into CASRAGTGFEK. The whole CDR3 reads CASRAGTGFEKLFF.

This clone was recorded a few times. From the germline J gene comes the end of the CDR3, since the read stops 3 residues before it. The rearrangement uses TRBV7-8 and TRBJ2-2; D is unresolved. Trimming removed 5 bases from V and 4 bases from J, with 8 bases in between. CDR1 and CDR2 (germline): SGHVS, FQNEAQ. This CDR3 region has 13 residues. The part of the CDR3 DNA that was read is TGTGCCAGCAGCCTTCAGAGCACCGGGGAG. This translates into CASSLQSTGE. From start to end, the CDR3 is CASSLQSTGELFF.

This clone turned up a few times. The DNA ends 3 residues before the CDR3 does, and the rest of the CDR3 is filled in from the germline J gene. The chain combines TRBV5-6 with TRBJ2-5; 8 nucleotides line up with TRBD1. Germline CDR1 and CDR2: SGHDT and YYEEEE. The junction had 5 bases not matched to a gene; V was cut back by 2 bases and J by 5 bases. The CDR3 contains 14 residues. CDR3 loop: CASSFGQGWETQYF. The sequenced part of the CDR3 DNA is TGTGCCAGCAGCTTCGGACAGGGCTGGGAGACC.

This clone has only a few counts. The read gets to within 3 residues of the CDR3 end, and the germline J gene fills in the rest. The V and J genes are TRBV20-1 and TRBJ2-5; D is perhaps TRBD2 (5 bases). Germline-derived CDR1 and CDR2 are DFQATT and SNEGSKA (reference sequence). Trimming shortened V by 3 bases and J by 5 bases, and 13 bases separated the two germline ends. This CDR3 has 13 amino acids. CDR3 residues: CSASIAPPETQYF. The part of the CDR3 DNA that was read is TGCAGTGCTAGCATAGCGCCGCCGGAGACC.

This clone was picked up a small number of times. The read falls 3 residues short of the CDR3 end, and the missing part is taken from the germline J gene. J is TRBJ2-5 and V is TRBV29-1; 10 bases are shared with TRBD1. CDR3 length: 13 amino acids. The ends lost 2 bases at V and 4 bases at J; junction bases unmatched: 1. Looked up from germline, CDR1 is SQVTM and CDR2 is ANQGSEA. The sequenced CDR3 bases are TGCAGCGTTGAAAGGACAGGGGGAGAGACC. This encodes CSVERTGGET. The CDR3 reads in full as CSVERTGGETQYF.

By share of the sample, this clone is medium-sized (0.01 to 0.1%). The read terminates 3 residues ahead of where the CDR3 ends, so the germline J gene completes it. The chain combines TRBV5-1 with TRBJ1-1; no definite D call. The germline CDR1 and CDR2 sequences are SGHRS and YFSETQ. The CDR3 has 13 amino acids. V lost 5 bases and J 1 base, leaving 9 bases between the germline ends. The CDR3 region is CASRSQGNTEAFF. The part of the CDR3 DNA that was read is TGCGCCAGCAGATCCCAAGGGAACACTGAA. Together with reference TRBV5-1 and TRBJ1-1, the CDR3 gives the full variable domain: KAGVTQTPRYLIKTRGQQVTLSCSPISGHRSVSWYQQTPGQGLQFLFEYFSETQRNKGNFPGRFSGRQFSNSRSEMNVSTLELGDSALYLCASRSQGNTEAFFGQGTRLTVV.

This clone was picked up a small number of times. The read comes to an end 3 residues before the CDR3 does, leaving the germline J gene to fill in the end. V and J are TRBV29-1 and TRBJ1-2; D remains ambiguous. This CDR3 has 14 amino acids. The V and J ends lost 1 base and 0 bases respectively, with 9 bases between them. Per germline, CDR1 SQVTM and CDR2 ANQGSEA. CDR3 residues: CSVEVPEANYGYTF. The CDR3 bases that were read are TGCAGCGTTGAAGTCCCAGAAGCTAACTATGGC. Full variable domain (remainder filled in from reference TRBV29-1 and TRBJ1-2): SAVISQKPSRDICQRGTSLTIQCQVDSQVTMMFWYRQQPGQSLTLIATANQGSEATYESGFVIDKFPISRPNLTFSTLTVSNMSPEDSSIYLCSVEVPEANYGYTFGSGTRLTVV.

CDR3 DNA, as far as it was read: TGTGCCAGCAGCCTCAGGGGCAGGGTCCCCACTGAA. Its protein is CASSLRGRVPTE. Given in full, the CDR3 is CASSLRGRVPTEAFF. This chain uses TRBV7-2 with TRBJ1-1, with D perhaps TRBD1 (6 bases). The sequence runs out 3 residues before the end of the CDR3; the remainder is reconstructed from the germline J gene. The V gene's germline CDR1 is SGHTA and CDR2 FQGNSA. Trimming stripped 5 bases from V and 4 bases from J, with 17 bases between. The CDR3 runs 15 residues. The whole variable domain, remainder taken from reference TRBV7-2 and TRBJ1-1, is GAGVSQSPSNKVTEKGKDVELRCDPISGHTALYWYRQSLGQGLEFLIYFQGNSAPDKSGLPSDRFSAERTGGSVSTLTIQRTQQEDSAVYLCASSLRGRVPTEAFFGQGTRLTVV.

This clone was counted a few times. The CDR3 is cut off 3 residues early in the read; its end comes from the germline J gene. V and J are TRBV5-1 and TRBJ1-6, with a possible D match to TRBD1 (5 bases). CDR1 SGHRS and CDR2 YFSETQ come from the germline V gene. V shed 3 bases and J shed 6 bases, with 16 bases lying between them. This CDR3 contains 16 residues. CDR3 bases read: TGCGCCAGCAGCTCGGGCAATTTTCAGGGTAATTCACCC. Its translation: CASSSGNFQGNSP. The entire CDR3 is CASSSGNFQGNSPLHF.

This clone was counted only a few times. The read terminates 3 residues before the CDR3 end, so the remaining end is supplied by the germline J gene. This chain joins TRBV18 and TRBJ2-7; TRBD2 matches at 7 bases. The CDR3 consists of 16 residues. After removal of 1 base from V and 1 base from J, the junction contained 7 bases not matched to a gene. Germline-derived CDR1 and CDR2 are KGHSH and LQKENI. CDR3 sequence reads: CASSPLPGGRSYEQYF. Incomplete CDR3 DNA: TGTGCCAGCTCACCACTCCCGGGGGGACGATCCTACGAG.

This clone has a handful of counts. The read is 3 residues too short to cover the CDR3 end, so that end is filled in from the germline J gene. This rearrangement joins TRBV18 to TRBJ1-1; D ambiguous. The length of the CDR3 is 15 residues. Trimming removed 1 base from V and 1 base from J, with 10 bases in between. The germline V gene has CDR1 KGHSH and CDR2 LQKENI. The sequenced CDR3 bases are TGTGCCAGCTCACCACGGGCTATAAGGAACACTGAA. It yields the protein CASSPRAIRNTE. The entire CDR3 sequence reads CASSPRAIRNTEAFF.

This clone has just a few counts. The CDR3 is cut off 3 residues early in the read; its end comes from the germline J gene. The chain joins TRBV2 to TRBJ2-7; 9 bases match TRBD1. V lost 4 bases to trimming and J lost 2 bases; unmatched junction nucleotides: 6. CDR3 size: 15 residues. CDR1 and CDR2 (germline): SNHLY, FYNNEI. CDR3 residues: CASSGTGVTAYEQYF. CDR3 DNA, as far as it was read: TGTGCCAGCAGTGGGACAGGGGTCACCGCCTACGAG.

Points on this clone: The read gets to within 3 residues of the CDR3 end, and the germline J gene fills in the rest. The sample contains more than one DNA sequence encoding this CDR3. V and J are TRBV18 and TRBJ2-7; 11 positions agree with TRBD1. Germline-derived CDR1 and CDR2 are KGHSH and LQKENI. J was trimmed by 3 bases and V by 3 bases; bases with no gene match: 1. CDR3 size: 14 residues. The CDR3 region is CASSPGTGGYEQYF. Incomplete CDR3 DNA: TGTGCCAGCTCACCTGGGACAGGGGGCTACGAG.